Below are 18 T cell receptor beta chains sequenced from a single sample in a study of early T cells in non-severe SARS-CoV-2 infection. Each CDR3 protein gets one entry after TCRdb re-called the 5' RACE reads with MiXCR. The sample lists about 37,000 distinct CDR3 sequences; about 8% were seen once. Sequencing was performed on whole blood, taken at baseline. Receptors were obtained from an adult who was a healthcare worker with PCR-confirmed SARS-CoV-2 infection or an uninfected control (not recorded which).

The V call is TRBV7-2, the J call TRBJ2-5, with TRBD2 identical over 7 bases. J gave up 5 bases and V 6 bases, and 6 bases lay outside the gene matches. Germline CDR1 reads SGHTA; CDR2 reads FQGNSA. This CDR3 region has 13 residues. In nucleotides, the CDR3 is TGTGCCAGCAGTCACGGGGGGAGGGAGACCCAGTACTTC. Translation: CASSHGGRETQYF.

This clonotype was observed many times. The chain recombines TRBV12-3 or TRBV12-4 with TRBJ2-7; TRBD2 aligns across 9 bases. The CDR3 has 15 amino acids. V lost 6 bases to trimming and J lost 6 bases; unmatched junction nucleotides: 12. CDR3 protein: CASSPTGLATPEQYF. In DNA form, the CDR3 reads TGTGCCAGCAGCCCAACGGGACTAGCAACCCCCGAGCAGTACTTC.

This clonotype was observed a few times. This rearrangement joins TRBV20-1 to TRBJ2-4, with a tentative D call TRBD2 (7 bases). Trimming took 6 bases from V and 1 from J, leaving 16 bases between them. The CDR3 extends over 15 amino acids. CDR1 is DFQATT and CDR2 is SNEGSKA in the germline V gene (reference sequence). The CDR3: CSAEGGGGAKNIQYF. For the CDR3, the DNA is TGCAGTGCAGAGGGGGGCGGGGGCGCCAAAAACATTCAGTACTTC.

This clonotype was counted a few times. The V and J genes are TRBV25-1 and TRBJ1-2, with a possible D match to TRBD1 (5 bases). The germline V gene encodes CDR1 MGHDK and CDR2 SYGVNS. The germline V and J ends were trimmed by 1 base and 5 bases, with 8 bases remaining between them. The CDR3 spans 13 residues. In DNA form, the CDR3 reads TGTGCCAGCAGTGAATCAGGGATATATGGCTACACCTTC. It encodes CASSESGIYGYTF.

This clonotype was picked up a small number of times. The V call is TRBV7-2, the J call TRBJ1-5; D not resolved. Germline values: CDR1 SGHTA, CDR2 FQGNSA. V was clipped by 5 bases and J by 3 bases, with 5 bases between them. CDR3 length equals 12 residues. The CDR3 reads CASSHFNQPQHF. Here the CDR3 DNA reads TGTGCCAGCAGCCACTTCAATCAGCCCCAGCATTTT.

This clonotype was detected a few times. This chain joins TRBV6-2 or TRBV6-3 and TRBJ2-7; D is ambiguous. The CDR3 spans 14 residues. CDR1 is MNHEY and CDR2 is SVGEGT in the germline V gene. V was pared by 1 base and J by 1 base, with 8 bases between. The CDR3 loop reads CASSYFGSSYEQYF. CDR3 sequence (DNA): TGTGCCAGCAGTTACTTTGGCAGTTCCTACGAGCAGTACTTC.

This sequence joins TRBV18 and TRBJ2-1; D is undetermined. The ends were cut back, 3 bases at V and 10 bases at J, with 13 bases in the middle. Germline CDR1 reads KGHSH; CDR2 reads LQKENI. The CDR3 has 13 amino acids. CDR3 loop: CASSPPSKGEQFF. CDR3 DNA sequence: TGTGCCAGCTCACCCCCCTCGAAAGGCGAGCAGTTCTTC.

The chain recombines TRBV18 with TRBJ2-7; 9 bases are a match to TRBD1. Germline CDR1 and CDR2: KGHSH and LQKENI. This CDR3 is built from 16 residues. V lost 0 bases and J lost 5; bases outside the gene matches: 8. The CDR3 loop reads CASSPPGTGGFHEQYF. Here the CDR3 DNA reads TGTGCCAGCTCACCACCGGGAACAGGGGGCTTCCACGAGCAGTACTTC.

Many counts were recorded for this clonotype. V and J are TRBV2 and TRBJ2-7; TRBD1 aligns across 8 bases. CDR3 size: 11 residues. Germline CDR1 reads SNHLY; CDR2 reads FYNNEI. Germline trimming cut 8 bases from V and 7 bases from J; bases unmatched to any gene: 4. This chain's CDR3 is CASGQGWEQYF. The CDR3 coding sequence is TGTGCCAGCGGACAGGGATGGGAGCAGTACTTC.

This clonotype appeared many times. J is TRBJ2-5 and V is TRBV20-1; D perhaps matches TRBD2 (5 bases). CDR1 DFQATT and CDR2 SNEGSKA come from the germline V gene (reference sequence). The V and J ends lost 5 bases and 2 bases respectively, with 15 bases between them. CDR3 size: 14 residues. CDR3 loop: CSAGGPGKQETQYF. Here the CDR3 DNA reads TGCAGTGCTGGAGGTCCAGGCAAACAAGAGACCCAGTACTTC.

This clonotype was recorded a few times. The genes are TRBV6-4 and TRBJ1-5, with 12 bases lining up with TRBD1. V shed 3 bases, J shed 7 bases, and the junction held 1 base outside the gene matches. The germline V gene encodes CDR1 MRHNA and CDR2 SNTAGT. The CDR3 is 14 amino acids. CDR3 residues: CASSEGTGGQPQHF. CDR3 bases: TGTGCCAGCAGTGAAGGGACAGGGGGCCAGCCCCAGCATTTT.

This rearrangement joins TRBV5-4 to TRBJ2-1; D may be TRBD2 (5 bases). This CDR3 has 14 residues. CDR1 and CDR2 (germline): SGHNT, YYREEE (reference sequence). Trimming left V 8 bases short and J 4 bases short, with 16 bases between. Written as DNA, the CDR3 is TGTGCCAGTCACGGGGAGTCGGTTTACAATGAGCAGTTCTTC. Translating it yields CASHGESVYNEQFF.

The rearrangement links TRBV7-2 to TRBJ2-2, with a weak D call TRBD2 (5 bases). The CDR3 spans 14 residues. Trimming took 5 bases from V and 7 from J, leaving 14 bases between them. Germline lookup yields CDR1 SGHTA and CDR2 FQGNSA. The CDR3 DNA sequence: TGTGCCAGCAGCCGTTCTGGAGGAAGCGGGGAGCTGTTTTTT. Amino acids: CASSRSGGSGELFF.

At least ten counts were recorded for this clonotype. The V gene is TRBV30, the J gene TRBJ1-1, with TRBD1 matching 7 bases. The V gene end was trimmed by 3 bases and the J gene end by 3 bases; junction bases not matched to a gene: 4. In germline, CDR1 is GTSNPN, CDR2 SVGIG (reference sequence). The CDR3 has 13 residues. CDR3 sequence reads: CAWRDRADTEAFF. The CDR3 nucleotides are TGTGCCTGGAGAGACAGGGCCGACACTGAAGCTTTCTTT.

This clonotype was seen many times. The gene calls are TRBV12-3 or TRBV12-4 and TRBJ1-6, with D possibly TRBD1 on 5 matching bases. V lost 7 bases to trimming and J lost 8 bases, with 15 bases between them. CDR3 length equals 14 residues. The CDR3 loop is CASMGPSDYSPLHF. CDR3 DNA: TGTGCCAGCATGGGGCCTTCCGATTATTCACCCCTCCACTTT.

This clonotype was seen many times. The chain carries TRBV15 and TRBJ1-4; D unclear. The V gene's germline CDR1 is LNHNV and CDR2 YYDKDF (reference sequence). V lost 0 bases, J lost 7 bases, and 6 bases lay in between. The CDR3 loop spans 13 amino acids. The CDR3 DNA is TGTGCCACCAGCAGAGATCTGAGTGAAAAACTGTTTTTT. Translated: CATSRDLSEKLFF.

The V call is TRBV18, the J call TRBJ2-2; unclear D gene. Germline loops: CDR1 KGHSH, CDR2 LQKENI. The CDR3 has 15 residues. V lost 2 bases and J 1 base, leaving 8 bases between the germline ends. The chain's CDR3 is CASSPGAENTGELFF. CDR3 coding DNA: TGTGCCAGCTCACCAGGTGCCGAGAACACCGGGGAGCTGTTTTTT.

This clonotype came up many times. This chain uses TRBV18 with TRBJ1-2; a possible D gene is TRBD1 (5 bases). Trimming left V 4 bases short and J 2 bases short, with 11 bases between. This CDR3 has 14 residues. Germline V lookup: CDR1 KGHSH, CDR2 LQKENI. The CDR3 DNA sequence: TGTGCCAGCTCACTTGGGGCATCGAACTATGGCTACACCTTC. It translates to CASSLGASNYGYTF.